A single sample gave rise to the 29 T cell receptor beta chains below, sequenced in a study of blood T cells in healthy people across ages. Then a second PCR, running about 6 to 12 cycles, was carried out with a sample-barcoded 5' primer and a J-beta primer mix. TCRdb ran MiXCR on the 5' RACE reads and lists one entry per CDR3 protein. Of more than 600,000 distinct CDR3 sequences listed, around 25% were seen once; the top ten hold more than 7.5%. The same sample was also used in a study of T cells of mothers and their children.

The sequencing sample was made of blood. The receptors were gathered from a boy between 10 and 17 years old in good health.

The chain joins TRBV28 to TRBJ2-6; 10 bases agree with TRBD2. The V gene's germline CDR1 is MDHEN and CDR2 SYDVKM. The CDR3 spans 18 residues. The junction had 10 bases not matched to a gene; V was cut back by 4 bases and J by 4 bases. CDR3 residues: CASSYHLAGVAGANVLTF. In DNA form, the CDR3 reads TGTGCCAGCAGTTACCATCTAGCGGGAGTGGCCGGGGCCAACGTCCTGACTTTC.

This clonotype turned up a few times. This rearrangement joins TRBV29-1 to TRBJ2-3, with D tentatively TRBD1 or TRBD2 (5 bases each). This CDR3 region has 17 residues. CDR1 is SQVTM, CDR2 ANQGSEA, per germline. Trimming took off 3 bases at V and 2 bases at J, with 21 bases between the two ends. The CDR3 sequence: CSVDSLLGRRTTDTQYF. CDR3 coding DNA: TGCAGCGTTGACAGTCTTTTGGGACGGAGGACCACAGATACGCAGTATTTT.

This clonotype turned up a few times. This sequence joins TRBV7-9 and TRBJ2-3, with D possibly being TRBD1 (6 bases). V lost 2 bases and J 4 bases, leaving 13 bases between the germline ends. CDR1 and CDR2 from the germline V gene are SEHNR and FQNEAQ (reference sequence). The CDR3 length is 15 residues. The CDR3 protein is CASSLPGETPDTQYF. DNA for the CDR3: TGTGCCAGCAGCTTACCAGGGGAGACCCCAGATACGCAGTATTTT.

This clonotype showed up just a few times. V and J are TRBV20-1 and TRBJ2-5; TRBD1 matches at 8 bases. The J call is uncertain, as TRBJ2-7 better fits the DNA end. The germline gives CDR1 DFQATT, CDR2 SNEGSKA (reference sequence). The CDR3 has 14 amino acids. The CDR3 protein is CSASWDRTPYEQYF. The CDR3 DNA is TGCAGTGCTAGTTGGGACAGGACCCCCTACGAGCAGTACTTC.

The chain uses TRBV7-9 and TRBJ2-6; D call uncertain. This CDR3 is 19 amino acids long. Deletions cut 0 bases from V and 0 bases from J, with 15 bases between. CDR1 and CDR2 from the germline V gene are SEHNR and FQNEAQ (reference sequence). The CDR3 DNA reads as TGTGCCAGCAGCTTAGCGCTGGGATCCCACCTCTCTGGGGCCAACGTCCTGACTTTC. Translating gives CASSLALGSHLSGANVLTF.

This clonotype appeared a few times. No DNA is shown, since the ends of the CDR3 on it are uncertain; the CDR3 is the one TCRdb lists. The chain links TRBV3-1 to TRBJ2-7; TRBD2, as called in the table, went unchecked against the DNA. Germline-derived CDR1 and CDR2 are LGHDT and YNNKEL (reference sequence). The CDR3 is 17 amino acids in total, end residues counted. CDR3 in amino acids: CASSPPGLAFGSGEQYF.

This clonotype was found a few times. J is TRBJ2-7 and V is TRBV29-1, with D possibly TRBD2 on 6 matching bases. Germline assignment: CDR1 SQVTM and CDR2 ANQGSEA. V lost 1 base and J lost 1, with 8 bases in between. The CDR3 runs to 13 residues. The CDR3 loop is CSVEGGGSYEQYF. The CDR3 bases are TGCAGCGTTGAAGGCGGAGGGTCCTACGAGCAGTACTTC.

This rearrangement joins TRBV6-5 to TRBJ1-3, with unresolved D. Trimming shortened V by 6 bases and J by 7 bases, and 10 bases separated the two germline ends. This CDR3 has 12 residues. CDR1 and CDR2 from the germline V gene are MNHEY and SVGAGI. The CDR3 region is CASSNGWNTIYF. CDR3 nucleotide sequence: TGTGCCAGCAGCAACGGCTGGAACACCATATATTTT.

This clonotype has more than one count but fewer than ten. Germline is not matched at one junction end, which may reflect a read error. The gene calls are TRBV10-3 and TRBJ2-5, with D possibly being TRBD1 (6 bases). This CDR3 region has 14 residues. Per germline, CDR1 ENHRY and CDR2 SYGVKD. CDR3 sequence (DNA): TGTGCCATCAGTGAGTACAGGGCTGAGGAGATCCAGTACTTC. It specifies CAISEYRAEEIQYF.

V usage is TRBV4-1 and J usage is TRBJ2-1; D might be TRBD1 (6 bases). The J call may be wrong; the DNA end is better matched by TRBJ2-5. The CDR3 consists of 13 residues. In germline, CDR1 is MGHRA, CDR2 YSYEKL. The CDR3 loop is CASSQLPTGTQYF. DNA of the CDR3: TGCGCCAGCAGCCAACTCCCGACAGGGACCCAGTACTTC.

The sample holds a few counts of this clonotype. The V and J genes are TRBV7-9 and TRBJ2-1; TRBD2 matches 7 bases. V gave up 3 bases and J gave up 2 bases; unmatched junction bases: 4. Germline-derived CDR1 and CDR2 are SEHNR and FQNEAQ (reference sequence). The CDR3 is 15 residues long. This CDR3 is CASSFGGSTYNEQFF. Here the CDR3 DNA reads TGTGCCAGCAGCTTCGGGGGGAGTACCTACAATGAGCAGTTCTTC.

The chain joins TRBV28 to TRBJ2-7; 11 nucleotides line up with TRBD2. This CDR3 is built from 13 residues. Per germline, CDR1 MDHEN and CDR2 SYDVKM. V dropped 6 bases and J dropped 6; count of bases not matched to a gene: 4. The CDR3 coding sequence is TGTGCCAGCAGGACTAGCGGGAAAAGCGAGCAGTACTTC. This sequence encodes CASRTSGKSEQYF.

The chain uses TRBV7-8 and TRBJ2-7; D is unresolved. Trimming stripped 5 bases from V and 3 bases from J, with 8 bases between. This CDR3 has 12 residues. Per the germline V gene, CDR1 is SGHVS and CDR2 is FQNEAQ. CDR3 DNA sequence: TGTGCCAGCAGCCCCTTCCACTACGAGCAGTACTTC. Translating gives CASSPFHYEQYF.

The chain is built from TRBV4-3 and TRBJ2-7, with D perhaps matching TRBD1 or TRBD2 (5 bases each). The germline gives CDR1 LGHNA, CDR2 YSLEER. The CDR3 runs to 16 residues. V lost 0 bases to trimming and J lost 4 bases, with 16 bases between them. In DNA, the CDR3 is TGCGCCAGCAGCCAAGATATGAGGGGCGCGTGGTACGAGCAGTACTTC. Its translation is CASSQDMRGAWYEQYF.

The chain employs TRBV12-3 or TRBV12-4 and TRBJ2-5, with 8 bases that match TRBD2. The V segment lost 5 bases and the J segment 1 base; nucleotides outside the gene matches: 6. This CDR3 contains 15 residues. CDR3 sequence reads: CASSRSSGGQETQYF. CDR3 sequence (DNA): TGTGCCAGCAGTCGCAGCAGCGGGGGCCAAGAGACCCAGTACTTC.

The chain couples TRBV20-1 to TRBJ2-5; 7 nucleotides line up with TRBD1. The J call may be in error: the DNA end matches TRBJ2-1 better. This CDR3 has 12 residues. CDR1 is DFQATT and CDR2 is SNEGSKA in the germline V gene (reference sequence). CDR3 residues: CSAETGSAEQFF. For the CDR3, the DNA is TGCAGTGCCGAGACAGGGTCGGCTGAGCAGTTCTTC.

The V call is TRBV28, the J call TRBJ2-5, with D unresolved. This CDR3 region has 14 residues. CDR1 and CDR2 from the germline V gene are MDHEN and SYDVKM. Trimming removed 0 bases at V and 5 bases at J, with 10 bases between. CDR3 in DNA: TGTGCCAGCAGTTTATGGTCCCTCGGGGAGACCCAGTACTTC. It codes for CASSLWSLGETQYF.

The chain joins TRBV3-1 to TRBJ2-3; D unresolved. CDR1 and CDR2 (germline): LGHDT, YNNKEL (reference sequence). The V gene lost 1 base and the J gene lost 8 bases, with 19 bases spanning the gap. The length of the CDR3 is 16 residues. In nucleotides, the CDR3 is TGTGCCAGCAGCCAAGTCCCGGACCTACAGTGGGGTACGCAGTATTTT. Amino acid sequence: CASSQVPDLQWGTQYF.

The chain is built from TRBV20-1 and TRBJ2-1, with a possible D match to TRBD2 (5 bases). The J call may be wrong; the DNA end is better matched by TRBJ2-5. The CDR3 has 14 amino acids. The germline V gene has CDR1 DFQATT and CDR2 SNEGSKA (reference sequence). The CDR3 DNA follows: TGCAGTGCTCGGATCCCCCACGGGGAAGAGACCCAGTACTTC. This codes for CSARIPHGEETQYF.

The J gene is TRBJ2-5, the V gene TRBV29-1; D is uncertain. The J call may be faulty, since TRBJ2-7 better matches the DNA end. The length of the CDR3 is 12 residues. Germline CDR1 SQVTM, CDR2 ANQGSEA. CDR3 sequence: CSVVANSYEQYF. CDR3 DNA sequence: TGCAGCGTTGTGGCCAACTCCTACGAGCAGTACTTC.

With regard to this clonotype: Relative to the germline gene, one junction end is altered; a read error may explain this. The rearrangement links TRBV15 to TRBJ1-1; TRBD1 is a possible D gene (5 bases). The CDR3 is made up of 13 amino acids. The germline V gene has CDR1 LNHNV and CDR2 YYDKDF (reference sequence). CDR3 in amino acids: CATGRGGNTEAFF. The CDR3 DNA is TGTGCCACCGGGAGGGGAGGGAACACTGAGGCTTTCTTT. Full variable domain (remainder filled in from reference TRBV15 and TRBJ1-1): DAMVIQNPRYQVTQFGKPVTLSCSQTLNHNVMYWYQQKSSQAPKLLFHYYDKDFNNEADTPDNFQSRRPNTSFCFLDIRSPGLGDTAMYLCATGRGGNTEAFFGQGTRLTVV.

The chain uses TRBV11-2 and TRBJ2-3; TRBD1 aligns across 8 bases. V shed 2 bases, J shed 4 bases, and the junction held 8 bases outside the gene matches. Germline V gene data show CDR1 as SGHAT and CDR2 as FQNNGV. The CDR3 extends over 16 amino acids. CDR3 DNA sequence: TGTGCCAGCAGCTTAAGTTCAGGGGGCAGGGCAGATACGCAGTATTTT. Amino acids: CASSLSSGGRADTQYF.

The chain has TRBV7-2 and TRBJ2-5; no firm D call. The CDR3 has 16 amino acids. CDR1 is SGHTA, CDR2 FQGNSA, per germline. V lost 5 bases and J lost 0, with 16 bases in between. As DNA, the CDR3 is TGTGCCAGCAGCGAAAGGGTACGATTCAACCAAGAGACCCAGTACTTC. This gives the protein CASSERVRFNQETQYF. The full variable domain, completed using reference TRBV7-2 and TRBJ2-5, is GAGVSQSPSNKVTEKGKDVELRCDPISGHTALYWYRQSLGQGLEFLIYFQGNSAPDKSGLPSDRFSAERTGGSVSTLTIQRTQQEDSAVYLCASSERVRFNQETQYFGPGTRLLVL.

The CDR3 loop reads CASSLPGTTNEQFF. Here the CDR3 DNA reads TGTGCCAGCAGCCTACCAGGGACTACTAATGAGCAGTTCTTC. The chain couples TRBV5-8 to TRBJ2-1; TRBD2 matches 7 bases. The CDR3 is 14 amino acids. CDR1 is SGHTS, CDR2 YDEGEE, per germline. V was pared by 4 bases and J by 7 bases, with 8 bases of the junction left unmatched.

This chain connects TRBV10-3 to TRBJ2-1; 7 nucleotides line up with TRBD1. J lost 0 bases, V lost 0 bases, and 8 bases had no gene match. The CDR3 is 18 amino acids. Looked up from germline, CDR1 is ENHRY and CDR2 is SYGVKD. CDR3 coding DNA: TGTGCCATCAGTGAGTCGAAACGGACAGGATCCTCCTACAATGAGCAGTTCTTC. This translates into CAISESKRTGSSYNEQFF.

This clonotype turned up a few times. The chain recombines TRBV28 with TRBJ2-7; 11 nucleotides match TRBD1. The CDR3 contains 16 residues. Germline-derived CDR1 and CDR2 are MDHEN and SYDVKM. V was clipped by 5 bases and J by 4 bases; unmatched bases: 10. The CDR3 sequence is CASSPTGQGEGYEQYF. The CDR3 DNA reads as TGTGCCAGCAGTCCAACGGGACAGGGGGAGGGATACGAGCAGTACTTC.

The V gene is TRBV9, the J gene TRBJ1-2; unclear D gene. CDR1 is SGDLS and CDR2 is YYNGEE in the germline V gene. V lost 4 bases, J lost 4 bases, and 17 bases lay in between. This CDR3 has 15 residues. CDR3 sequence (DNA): TGTGCCAGCAGCTCCCCTAAACTCGGTGTCTATGGCTACACCTTC. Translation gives CASSSPKLGVYGYTF.

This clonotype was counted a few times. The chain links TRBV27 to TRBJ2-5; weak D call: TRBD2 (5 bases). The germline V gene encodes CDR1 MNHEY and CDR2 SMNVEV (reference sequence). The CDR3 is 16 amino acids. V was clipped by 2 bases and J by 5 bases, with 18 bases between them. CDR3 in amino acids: CASSLERAGPWETQYF. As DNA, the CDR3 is TGTGCCAGCAGTTTAGAGAGGGCTGGGCCTTGGGAGACCCAGTACTTC.

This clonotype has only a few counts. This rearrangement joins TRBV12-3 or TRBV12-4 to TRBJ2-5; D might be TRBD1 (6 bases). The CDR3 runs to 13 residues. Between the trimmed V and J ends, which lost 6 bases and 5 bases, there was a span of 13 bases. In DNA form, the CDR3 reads TGTGCCAGCAGCCCCACAGGGTGGGAGACCCAGTACTTC. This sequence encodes CASSPTGWETQYF.